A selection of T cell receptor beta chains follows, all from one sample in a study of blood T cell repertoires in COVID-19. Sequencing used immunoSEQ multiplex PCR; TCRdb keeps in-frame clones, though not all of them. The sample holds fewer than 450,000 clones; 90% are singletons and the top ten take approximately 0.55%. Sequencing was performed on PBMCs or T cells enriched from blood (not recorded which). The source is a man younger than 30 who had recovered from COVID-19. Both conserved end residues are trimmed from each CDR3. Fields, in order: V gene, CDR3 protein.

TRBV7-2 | ASSLDSGQGLNYGYT
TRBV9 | ASRKSGSYEQY
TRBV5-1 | ASSSSGRATYNEQF
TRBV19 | ASRGLTNNSPLH
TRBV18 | ASSPDSRDTQY
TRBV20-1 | SASSPLVAGELF
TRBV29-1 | SVEDRENEQF
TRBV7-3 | ASSLPPGQGAQPQH
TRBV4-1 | ASSQVPVRTIY
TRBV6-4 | ASSEMMGPNQPQH
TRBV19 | ASAKFGGSLGEQY
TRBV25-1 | ASRATDSTNEKLF
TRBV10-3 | AISESAGRETQY
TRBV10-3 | AISETPSGEAF